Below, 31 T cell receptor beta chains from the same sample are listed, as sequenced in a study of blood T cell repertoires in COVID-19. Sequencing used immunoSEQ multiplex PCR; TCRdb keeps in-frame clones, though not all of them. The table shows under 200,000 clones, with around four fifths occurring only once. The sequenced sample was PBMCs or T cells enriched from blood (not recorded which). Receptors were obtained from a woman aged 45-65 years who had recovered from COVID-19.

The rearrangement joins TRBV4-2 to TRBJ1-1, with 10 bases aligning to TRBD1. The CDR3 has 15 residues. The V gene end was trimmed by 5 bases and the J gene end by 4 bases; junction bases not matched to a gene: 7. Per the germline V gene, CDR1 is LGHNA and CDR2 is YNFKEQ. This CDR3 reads CASSTPGQGGTEAFF. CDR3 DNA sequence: TGTGCCAGCAGCACCCCCGGACAGGGGGGCACTGAAGCTTTCTTT.

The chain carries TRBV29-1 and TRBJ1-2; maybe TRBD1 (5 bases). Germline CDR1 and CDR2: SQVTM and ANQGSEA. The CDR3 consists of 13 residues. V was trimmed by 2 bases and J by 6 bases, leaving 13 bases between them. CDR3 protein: CSVERGSRNGYTF. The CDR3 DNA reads TGCAGCGTTGAAAGGGGATCAAGAAATGGCTACACCTTC.

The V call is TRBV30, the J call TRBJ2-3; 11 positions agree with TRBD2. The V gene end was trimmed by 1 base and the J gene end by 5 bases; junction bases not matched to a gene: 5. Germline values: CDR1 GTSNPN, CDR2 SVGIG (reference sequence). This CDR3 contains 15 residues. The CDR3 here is CAWSGLAGSRDTQYF. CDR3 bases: TGTGCCTGGAGTGGACTAGCGGGGTCAAGAGATACGCAGTATTTT.

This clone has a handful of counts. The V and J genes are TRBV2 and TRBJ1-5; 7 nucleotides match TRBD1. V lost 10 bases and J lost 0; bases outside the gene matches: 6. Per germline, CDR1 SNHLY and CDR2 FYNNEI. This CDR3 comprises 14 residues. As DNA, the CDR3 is TGTGCCATAGGACAGGACCTTAGCAATCAGCCCCAGCATTTT. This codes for CAIGQDLSNQPQHF. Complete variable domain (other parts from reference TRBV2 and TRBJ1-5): EPEVTQTPSHQVTQMGQEVILRCVPISNHLYFYWYRQILGQKVEFLVSFYNNEISEKSEIFDDQFSVERPDGSNFTLKIRSTKLEDSAMYFCAIGQDLSNQPQHFGDGTRLSIL.

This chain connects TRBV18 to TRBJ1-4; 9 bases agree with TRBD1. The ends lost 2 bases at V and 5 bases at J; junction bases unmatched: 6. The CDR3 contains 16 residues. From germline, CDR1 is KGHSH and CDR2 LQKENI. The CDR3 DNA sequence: TGTGCCAGCTCACCAGCCGTTGGGACAGGGAATGAAAAACTGTTTTTT. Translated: CASSPAVGTGNEKLFF.

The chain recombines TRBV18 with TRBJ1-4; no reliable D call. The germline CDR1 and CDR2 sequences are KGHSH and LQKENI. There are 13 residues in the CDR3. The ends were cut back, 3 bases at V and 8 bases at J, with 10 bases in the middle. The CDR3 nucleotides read TGTGCCAGCTCACCGCTACTAGGGGAAAAACTGTTTTTT. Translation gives CASSPLLGEKLFF.

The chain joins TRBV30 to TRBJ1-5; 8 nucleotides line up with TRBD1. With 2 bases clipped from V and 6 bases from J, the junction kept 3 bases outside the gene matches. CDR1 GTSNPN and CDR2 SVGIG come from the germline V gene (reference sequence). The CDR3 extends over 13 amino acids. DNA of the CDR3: TGTGCCTGGAGTACCCAGGGGGCTCAGCCCCAGCATTTT. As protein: CAWSTQGAQPQHF. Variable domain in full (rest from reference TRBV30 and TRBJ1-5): SQTIHQWPATLVQPVGSPLSLECTVEGTSNPNLYWYRQAAGRGLQLLFYSVGIGQISSEVPQNLSASRPQDRQFILSSKKLLLSDSGFYLCAWSTQGAQPQHFGDGTRLSIL.

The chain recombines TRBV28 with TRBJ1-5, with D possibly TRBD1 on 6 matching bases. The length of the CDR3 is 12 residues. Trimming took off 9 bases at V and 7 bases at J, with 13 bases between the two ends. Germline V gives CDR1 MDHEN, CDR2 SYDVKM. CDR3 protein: CASKVGAQPQHF. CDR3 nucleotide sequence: TGTGCCAGTAAAGTGGGGGCCCAGCCCCAGCATTTT.

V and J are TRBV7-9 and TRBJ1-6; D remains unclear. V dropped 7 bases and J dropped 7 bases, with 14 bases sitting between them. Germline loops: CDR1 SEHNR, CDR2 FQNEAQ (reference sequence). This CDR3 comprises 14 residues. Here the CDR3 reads CASNDLRGNSPLHF. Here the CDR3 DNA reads TGTGCCAGCAACGACCTTCGAGGGAATTCACCCCTCCACTTT.

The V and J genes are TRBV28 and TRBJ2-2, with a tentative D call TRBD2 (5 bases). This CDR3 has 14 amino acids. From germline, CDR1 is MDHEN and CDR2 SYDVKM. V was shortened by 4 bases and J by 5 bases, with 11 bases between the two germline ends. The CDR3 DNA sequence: TGTGCCAGCAGTTCCCGGAGAGGGACCGGGGAGCTGTTTTTT. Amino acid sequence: CASSSRRGTGELFF.

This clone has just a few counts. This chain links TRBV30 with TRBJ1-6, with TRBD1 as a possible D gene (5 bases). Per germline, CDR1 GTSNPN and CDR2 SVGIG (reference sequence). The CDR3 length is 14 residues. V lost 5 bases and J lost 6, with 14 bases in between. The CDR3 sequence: CAWDGGFGNSPLHF. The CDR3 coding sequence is TGTGCCTGGGACGGGGGATTCGGTAATTCACCCCTCCACTTT.

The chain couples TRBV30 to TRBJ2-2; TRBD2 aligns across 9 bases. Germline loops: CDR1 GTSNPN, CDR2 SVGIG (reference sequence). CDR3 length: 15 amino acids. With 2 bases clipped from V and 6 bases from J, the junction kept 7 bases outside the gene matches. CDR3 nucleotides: TGTGCCTGGAGTATTTTTGCGGGAGGGCCCGGGGAGCTGTTTTTT. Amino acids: CAWSIFAGGPGELFF.

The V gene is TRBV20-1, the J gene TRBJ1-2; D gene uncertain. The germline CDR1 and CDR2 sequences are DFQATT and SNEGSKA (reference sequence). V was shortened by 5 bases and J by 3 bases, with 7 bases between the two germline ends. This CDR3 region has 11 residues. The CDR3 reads CSAVPDYGYTF. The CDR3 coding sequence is TGCAGTGCTGTACCGGACTATGGCTACACCTTC.

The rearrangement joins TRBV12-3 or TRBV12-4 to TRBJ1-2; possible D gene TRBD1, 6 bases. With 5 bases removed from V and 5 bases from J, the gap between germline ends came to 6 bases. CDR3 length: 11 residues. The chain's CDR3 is CASSTGYGYTF. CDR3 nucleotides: TGTGCCAGCAGTACAGGGTATGGCTACACCTTC.

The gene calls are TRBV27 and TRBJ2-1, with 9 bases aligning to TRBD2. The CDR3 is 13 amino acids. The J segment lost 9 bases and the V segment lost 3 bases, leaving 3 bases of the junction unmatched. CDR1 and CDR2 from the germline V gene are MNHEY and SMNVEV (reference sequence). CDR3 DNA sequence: TGTGCCAGCAGTTTGGCTAGCGGGACTGAGCAGTTCTTC. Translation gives CASSLASGTEQFF.

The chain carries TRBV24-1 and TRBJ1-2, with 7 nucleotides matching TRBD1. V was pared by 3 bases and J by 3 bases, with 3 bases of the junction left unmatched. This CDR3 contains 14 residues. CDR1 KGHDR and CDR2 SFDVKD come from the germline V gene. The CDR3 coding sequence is TGTGCCACCAGTGATCCCGGGACAGACTATGGCTACACCTTC. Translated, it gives CATSDPGTDYGYTF.

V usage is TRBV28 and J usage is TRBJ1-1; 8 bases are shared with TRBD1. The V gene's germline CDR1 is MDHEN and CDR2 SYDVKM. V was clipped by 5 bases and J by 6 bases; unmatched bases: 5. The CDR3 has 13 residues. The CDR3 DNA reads TGTGCCAGCAGTACCCCAGGGGGCTCTGAAGCTTTCTTT. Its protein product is CASSTPGGSEAFF.

The chain's CDR3 is CASSSGTGVSEAFF. The DNA for the CDR3 is TGTGCCAGTAGTTCTGGGACAGGGGTGTCTGAAGCTTTCTTT. The gene calls are TRBV19 and TRBJ1-1; 10 bases agree with TRBD1. Germline CDR1 is LNHDA and CDR2 is SQIVND (reference sequence). The CDR3 length is 14 residues. V lost 5 bases to trimming and J lost 6 bases; unmatched junction nucleotides: 6.

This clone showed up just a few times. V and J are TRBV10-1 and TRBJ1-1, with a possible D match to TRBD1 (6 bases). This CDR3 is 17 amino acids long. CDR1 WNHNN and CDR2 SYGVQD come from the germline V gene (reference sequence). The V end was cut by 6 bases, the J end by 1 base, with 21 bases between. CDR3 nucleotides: TGCGCCAGCAGGGCTGCCGGGACATGGTCGTGGAACACTGAAGCTTTCTTT. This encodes CASRAAGTWSWNTEAFF.

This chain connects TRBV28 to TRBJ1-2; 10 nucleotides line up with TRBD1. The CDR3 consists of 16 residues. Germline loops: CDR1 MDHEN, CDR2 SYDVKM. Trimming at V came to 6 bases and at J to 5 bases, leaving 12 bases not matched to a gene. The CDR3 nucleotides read TGTGCCAGCAGCCGACAGGGGGCCAACGGAATTTATGGCTACACCTTC. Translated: CASSRQGANGIYGYTF.

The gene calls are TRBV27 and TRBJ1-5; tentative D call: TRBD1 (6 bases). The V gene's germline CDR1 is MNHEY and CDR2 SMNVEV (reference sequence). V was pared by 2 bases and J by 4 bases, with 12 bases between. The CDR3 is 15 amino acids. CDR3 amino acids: CASSLKAGVNQPQHF. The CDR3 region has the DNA TGTGCCAGCAGTTTAAAAGCAGGGGTGAATCAGCCCCAGCATTTT.

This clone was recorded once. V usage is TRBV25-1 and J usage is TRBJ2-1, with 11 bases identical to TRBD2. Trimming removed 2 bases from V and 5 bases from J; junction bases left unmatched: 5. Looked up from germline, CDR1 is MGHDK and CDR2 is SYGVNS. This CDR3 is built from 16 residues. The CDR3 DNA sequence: TGTGCCAGCAGTGAAGTCTCGACTAGCGGGGACAATGAGCAGTTCTTC. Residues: CASSEVSTSGDNEQFF.

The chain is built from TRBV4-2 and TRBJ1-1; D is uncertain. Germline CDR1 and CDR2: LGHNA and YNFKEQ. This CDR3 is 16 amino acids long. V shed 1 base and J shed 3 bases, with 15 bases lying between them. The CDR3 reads CASSQVGSIDYTEAFF. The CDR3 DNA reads TGTGCCAGCAGCCAAGTCGGTTCGATAGATTACACTGAAGCTTTCTTT.

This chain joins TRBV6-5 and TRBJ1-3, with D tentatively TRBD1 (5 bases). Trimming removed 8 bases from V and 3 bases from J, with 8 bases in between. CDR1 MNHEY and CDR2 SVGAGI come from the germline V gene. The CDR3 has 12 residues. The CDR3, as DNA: TGTGCCAGCGCGGGGCTTGGAAACACCATATATTTT. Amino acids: CASAGLGNTIYF.

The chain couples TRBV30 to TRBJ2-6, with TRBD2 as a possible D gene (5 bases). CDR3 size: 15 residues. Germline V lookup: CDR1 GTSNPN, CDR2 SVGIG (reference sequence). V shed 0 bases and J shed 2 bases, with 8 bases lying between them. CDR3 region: CAWSVTGAGANVLTF. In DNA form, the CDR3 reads TGTGCCTGGAGTGTAACCGGGGCTGGGGCCAACGTCCTGACTTTC.

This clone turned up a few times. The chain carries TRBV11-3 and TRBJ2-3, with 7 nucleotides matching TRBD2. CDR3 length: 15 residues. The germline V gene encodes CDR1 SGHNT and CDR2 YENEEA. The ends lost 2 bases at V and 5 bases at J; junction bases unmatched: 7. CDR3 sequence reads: CASSLTWEGVDTQYF. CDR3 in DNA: TGTGCCAGCAGCTTAACATGGGAGGGCGTAGATACGCAGTATTTT.

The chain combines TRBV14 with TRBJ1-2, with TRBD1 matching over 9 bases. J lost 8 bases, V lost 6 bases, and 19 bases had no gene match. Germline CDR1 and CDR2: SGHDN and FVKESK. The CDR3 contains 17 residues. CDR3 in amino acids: CASRPGTGLVTENGYTF. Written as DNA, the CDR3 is TGTGCCAGCAGACCCGGGACAGGGTTAGTCACTGAGAACGGCTACACCTTC.

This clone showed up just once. The CDR3 nucleotides read TGTGCCAGCAGCTTATTCGGCGGGACCTACAATGAGCAGTTCTTC. Protein product: CASSLFGGTYNEQFF. The chain joins TRBV7-9 to TRBJ2-1; D possibly corresponds to TRBD2 (6 bases). The CDR3 covers 15 residues. Between the trimmed V and J ends, which lost 2 bases and 2 bases, there was a span of 10 bases. CDR1 SEHNR and CDR2 FQNEAQ come from the germline V gene (reference sequence).

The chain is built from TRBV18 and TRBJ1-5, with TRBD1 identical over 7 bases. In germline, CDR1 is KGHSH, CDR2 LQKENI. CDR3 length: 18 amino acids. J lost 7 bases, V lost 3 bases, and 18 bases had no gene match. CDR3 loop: CASSPTSSRDSFGQPQHF. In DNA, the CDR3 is TGTGCCAGCTCACCTACTTCGTCCCGGGACAGTTTTGGCCAGCCCCAGCATTTT.

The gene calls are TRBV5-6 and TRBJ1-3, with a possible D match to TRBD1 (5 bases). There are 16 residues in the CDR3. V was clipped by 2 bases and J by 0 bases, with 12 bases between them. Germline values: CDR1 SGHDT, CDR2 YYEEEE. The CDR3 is CASSFFMDNSGNTIYF. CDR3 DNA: TGTGCCAGCAGCTTTTTTATGGACAACTCTGGAAACACCATATATTTT.

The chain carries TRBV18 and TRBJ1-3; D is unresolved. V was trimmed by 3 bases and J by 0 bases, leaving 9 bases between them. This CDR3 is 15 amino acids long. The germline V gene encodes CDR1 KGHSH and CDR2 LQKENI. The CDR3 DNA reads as TGTGCCAGCTCACCCGGCGGATACTCTGGAAACACCATATATTTT. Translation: CASSPGGYSGNTIYF.